This T cell receptor (beta chain) derives from a study of control samples from healthy donors and cancer patients. Here immunoSEQ multiplex PCR was the method, and the copy in TCRdb shows in-frame clones only, minus some. The sample holds roughly 94,000 clones; about 88% are singletons and the top ten take 38%. CDR1 is MNHEY and CDR2 is SVGAGI in the germline V gene. V lost 8 bases, J lost 6 bases, and 13 bases lay in between. The CDR3 runs 13 residues. The chain is built from TRBV6-5 and TRBJ2-2; perhaps TRBD2 as D (6 bases). Sequencing used PBMCs. The receptor was isolated from a man between 65 and 85 years old with lung cancer. The CDR3: CASSAGTAGELFF. The CDR3 DNA sequence: TGTGCCAGCTCGGCGGGGACGGCCGGGGAGCTGTTTTTT.